This T cell receptor (beta chain) came from a study of blood T cell repertoires in COVID-19. Repertoires were generated with immunoSEQ multiplex PCR, while TCRdb's copy carries only in-frame clones and drops some. Found here are about 240,000 clones, around 82% of them singletons; the top ten hold around 3.5%. Assignments of participants to cohorts depended upon their own reported clinical history. Trimming removed 4 bases at V and 3 bases at J, with 15 bases between. The CDR3 length is 15 residues. Germline CDR1 is LGHDT and CDR2 is YNNKEL (reference sequence). Specimen: PBMCs or T cells enriched from blood (not recorded which). The chain joins TRBV3-1 (or the pseudogene TRBV3-2) to TRBJ1-1, with D hard to call. This clonotype was sampled from a woman aged 40 to 50 who had been exposed to COVID-19. The CDR3, as DNA: TGTGCCAGCAGCCTGGGGAGGGTTGGGGACACTGAAGCTTTCTTT. This sequence encodes CASSLGRVGDTEAFF.